This TCR beta chain originates from a study of immune cell composition in non-small cell lung cancer. Study findings and constraints: Squamous carcinomas (about 75%) more often had tumour-associated clones >0.5% than adenocarcinomas (roughly 35%). Adenocarcinomas with higher top tumour-associated clone frequency had more reactive TILs.

This CDR3 is 14 amino acids long. The germline V gene has CDR1 WNHNN and CDR2 SYGVQD (reference sequence). The V segment lost 0 bases and the J segment 10 bases; nucleotides outside the gene matches: 5. This clone has a handful of counts. No antigen is known for it. Libraries were prepared by immunoSEQ multiplex PCR; TCRdb keeps only in-frame clonotypes and omits some of them. The table includes about 2,000 clones, approximately 72% detected once. Genomic DNA came from frozen unsorted single-cell suspensions. Sequences were obtained from lung tumor tissue. The clonotype comes from a human donor with non-small cell lung cancer. The rearrangement uses TRBV10-1 and TRBJ2-1; 8 bases are a match to TRBD2. CDR3 region: CASSESRGAREQFF. The CDR3 DNA sequence: TGCGCCAGCAGTGAGTCGCGGGGGGCACGGGAGCAGTTCTTC.